A single sample gave rise to the 27 T cell receptor beta chains below, sequenced in a study of breast tumors, draining lymph nodes, adjacent tissues. TCRdb analysed the multiplex PCR reads with MiXCR anew, one entry per CDR3 protein. Of 140,000 to 150,000 distinct CDR3 sequences listed, about 30% are singletons. Samples came from axillary lymph nodes draining the breast cancer. The sample consisted of axillary lymph node tissue. All receptors come from a female donor with breast cancer. Some clones in this sample may be carry-over from other donors' samples.

This clonotype was picked up one time. A much larger clonotype is one base distant, so this may be a read error. The missing conserved phenylalanine or tryptophan at the end of this CDR3 makes a read error likely. This chain links TRBV9 with TRBJ2-5; 8 bases agree with TRBD1. The CDR3 sequence is 13 residues long. The V gene's germline CDR1 is SGDLS and CDR2 YYNGEE. V shed 3 bases, J shed 4 bases, and the junction held 2 bases outside the gene matches. The CDR3 DNA reads TGTGCCAGCAGCGCAGGGACAGGAGAGACCCAGTACTCC. It translates to CASSAGTGETQYS.

With respect to this clonotype: A much larger clone sits a single nucleotide away, making a read error possible. V usage is TRBV6-5 and J usage is TRBJ2-1; possibly TRBD1 or TRBD2 for D (5 bases each). The V end was cut by 8 bases, the J end by 0 bases, with 17 bases between. Germline CDR1 is MNHEY and CDR2 is SVGAGI. The CDR3 contains 16 residues. The CDR3, as DNA: TGTGCCAGCTGGCCAAGATCAGGGAGCTCCTACAATGAGCAGTTCTTC. It translates to CASWPRSGSSYNEQFF.

A note on this clonotype: A read error may be the cause here, since a much bigger clone is one base away. The rearrangement links TRBV7-9 to TRBJ2-5; 8 bases align to TRBD2. The germline CDR1 and CDR2 sequences are SEHNR and FQNEAQ (reference sequence). The CDR3 has 16 residues. The CDR3 nucleotides read TGTGCCGGCAGCTTAATGGGCGGGGGGTTTCAGGAGACCCAGTACTTC. Amino acid sequence: CAGSLMGGGFQETQYF.

The sample holds many counts of this clonotype. The rearrangement links TRBV7-3 to TRBJ2-5; perhaps TRBD2 as D (5 bases). The V end was cut by 3 bases, the J end by 5 bases, with 16 bases between. CDR3 size: 15 residues. In germline, CDR1 is SGHTA, CDR2 FQGTGA. The CDR3 sequence: CASSFPAGLPETQYF. The CDR3 DNA is TGTGCCAGCAGCTTCCCGGCGGGTCTCCCCGAGACCCAGTACTTC.

This clonotype was counted ten times or more. This chain links TRBV5-6 with TRBJ2-5, with D tentatively TRBD2 (7 bases). Germline CDR1 is SGHDT and CDR2 is YYEEEE. This CDR3 contains 15 residues. Trimming shortened V by 2 bases and J by 5 bases, and 16 bases separated the two germline ends. The chain's CDR3 is CASSLKGGAHETQYF. CDR3 coding DNA: TGTGCCAGCAGCTTAAAAGGGGGGGCGCATGAGACCCAGTACTTC.

This clonotype has a count of ten or more. V is TRBV7-9 and J is TRBJ2-7; 7 positions match TRBD1. The germline gives CDR1 SEHNR, CDR2 FQNEAQ (reference sequence). This CDR3 contains 15 residues. V was clipped by 5 bases and J by 2 bases; unmatched bases: 9. The CDR3 nucleotides are TGTGCCAGCAGCCCCCTACAGGGGAGAGCCTACGAGCAGTACTTC. This sequence encodes CASSPLQGRAYEQYF.

This clonotype was counted many times. The chain has TRBV12-3 or TRBV12-4 and TRBJ2-1; D may be TRBD2 (5 bases). The V end was cut by 4 bases, the J end by 7 bases, with 8 bases between. This CDR3 spans 12 amino acids. The CDR3 protein is CASSSDWNEQFF. The CDR3 DNA reads TGTGCCAGCAGTTCGGACTGGAATGAGCAGTTCTTC.

This clonotype occurred many times. The rearrangement joins TRBV3-1 to TRBJ2-5; tentative D call: TRBD1 (6 bases). Looked up from germline, CDR1 is LGHDT and CDR2 is YNNKEL (reference sequence). Trimming removed 3 bases from V and 5 bases from J, with 13 bases in between. The CDR3 loop spans 14 amino acids. The CDR3 nucleotides are TGTGCCAGCAGCCACAACAGGGTCGTGGAGACCCAGTACTTC. Translating gives CASSHNRVVETQYF.

This clonotype was found many times. The chain joins TRBV20-1 to TRBJ2-3, with D hard to call. CDR3 length: 13 residues. V shed 5 bases and J shed 5 bases, with 14 bases lying between them. Germline lookup yields CDR1 DFQATT and CDR2 SNEGSKA (reference sequence). The CDR3 nucleotides are TGCAGTGCTCCCCGCCTCGAGGTAGATACGCAGTATTTT. Amino acids: CSAPRLEVDTQYF.

About this clonotype: At one boundary the junction diverges from the germline segment, which might be a read error. The V and J genes are TRBV3-1 and TRBJ2-1, with 9 bases fitting TRBD2. Germline CDR1 and CDR2: LGHDT and YNNKEL (reference sequence). This CDR3 comprises 16 residues. CDR3 sequence: CASSQDRLAGSNKQFF. DNA of the CDR3: TGCGCCAGCAGCCAAGATCGCCTAGCGGGGTCTAATAAGCAGTTCTTC.

The chain is built from TRBV9 and TRBJ2-7, with D perhaps given as TRBD1 or TRBD2 (5 bases each). This CDR3 contains 14 residues. CDR1 SGDLS and CDR2 YYNGEE come from the germline V gene. Trimming cost V 0 bases and J 0 bases, with 7 bases left between them. Written as DNA, the CDR3 is TGTGCCAGCAGCGTAGAGGGGACCTCCTACGAGCAGTACGTC. It encodes CASSVEGTSYEQYV.

This clonotype was found many times. This chain joins TRBV5-1 and TRBJ2-1; 12 positions match TRBD2. CDR3 length: 17 residues. CDR1 and CDR2 from the germline V gene are SGHRS and YFSETQ. The trim removed 4 bases at V and 4 bases at J, leaving 9 bases unmatched. CDR3 in amino acids: CASSIRTSGAYYNEQFF. DNA for the CDR3: TGCGCCAGCAGCATCCGGACTAGCGGGGCCTATTACAATGAGCAGTTCTTC.

This clonotype was found many times. V usage is TRBV19 and J usage is TRBJ2-3; 9 nucleotides line up with TRBD2. J gave up 1 base and V 4 bases, and 3 bases lay outside the gene matches. This CDR3 spans 15 amino acids. Germline CDR1 LNHDA, CDR2 SQIVND (reference sequence). The CDR3 protein is CASSTRTSGTDTQYF. The CDR3 DNA reads as TGTGCCAGTAGTACCCGGACTAGCGGCACAGATACGCAGTATTTT. The full variable domain, completed using reference TRBV19 and TRBJ2-3, is DGGITQSPKYLFRKEGQNVTLSCEQNLNHDAMYWYRQDPGQGLRLIYYSQIVNDFQKGDIAEGYSVSREKKESFPLTVTSAQKNPTAFYLCASSTRTSGTDTQYFGPGTRLTVL.

This clonotype was observed at least ten times. This sequence joins TRBV3-1 and TRBJ2-3, with 8 bases fitting TRBD2. J lost 3 bases, V lost 0 bases, and 11 bases had no gene match. Germline assignment: CDR1 LGHDT and CDR2 YNNKEL (reference sequence). This CDR3 is 18 amino acids long. The CDR3 protein is CASSQEGRGVRSTDTQYF. The CDR3 DNA follows: TGTGCCAGCAGCCAAGAAGGGCGGGGGGTCCGCTCGACAGATACGCAGTATTTT.

About this clonotype: Possible read error: a much larger clone is one base away. This chain links TRBV14 with TRBJ2-1, with unresolved D. The CDR3 runs 14 residues. CDR1 and CDR2 (germline): SGHDN, FVKESK. The CDR3 loop reads CASSPVGGYNEQSF. The CDR3 region has the DNA TGTGCCAGCAGCCCTGTCGGCGGTTACAATGAGCAGTCCTTC.

On this clonotype itself: A single base separates this from a much larger clone, so it may be a read error. The CDR3 bases are TGTGCCAGCAGTTTACAGCGGGGGGACCCCTACGAGCAGTACTTC. Translated: CASSLQRGDPYEQYF. The gene calls are TRBV27 and TRBJ2-7; TRBD2 matches at 9 bases. Germline V CDR1 and CDR2: MNHEY, SMNVEV (reference sequence). With V trimmed by 2 bases and J by 2 bases, 4 bases remained unmatched. CDR3 length equals 15 residues.

This clonotype was found many times. This clone may be a read error of a much larger clone one base away. The rearrangement links TRBV20-1 to TRBJ1-6; TRBD1 is a possible D gene (5 bases). V lost 0 bases and J 9 bases, leaving 15 bases between the germline ends. The length of the CDR3 is 15 residues. Germline V gene sequence: CDR1 DFQATT, CDR2 SNEGSKA (reference sequence). The CDR3 sequence is CSAREAGYSTSPLHF. The CDR3 nucleotides read TGCAGTGCTAGAGAGGCAGGGTATTCAACTTCACCCCTCCACTTT.

Comment on this clonotype: The missing conserved phenylalanine or tryptophan at the end of this CDR3 makes a read error likely. The V and J genes are TRBV3-1 and TRBJ1-1; D is undetermined. V was pared by 0 bases and J by 6 bases, with 8 bases between. Germline CDR1 and CDR2: LGHDT and YNNKEL (reference sequence). The CDR3 is 13 amino acids. The CDR3 DNA reads TGTGCCAGCAGCCAAGATCATCTAGCTGAAGCTTTCTGT. Its protein is CASSQDHLAEAFC.

In this sample, this clonotype turned up many times. The chain has TRBV24-1 and TRBJ2-3; 14 bases are a match to TRBD2. The CDR3 has 21 amino acids. Trimming removed 1 base from V and 3 bases from J; junction bases left unmatched: 14. CDR1 is KGHDR, CDR2 SFDVKD, per germline. The DNA for the CDR3 is TGTGCCACCAGTGATTTTAGGACTAGCGGGGGGCCCTACGGTGGGACAGATACGCAGTATTTT. As protein: CATSDFRTSGGPYGGTDTQYF.

This clonotype was detected ten times or more. The rearrangement uses TRBV9 and TRBJ2-1; D remains unclear. CDR3 length equals 16 residues. Germline V gene sequence: CDR1 SGDLS, CDR2 YYNGEE. V shed 0 bases and J shed 1 base, with 11 bases lying between them. This CDR3 is CASSVELTFSYNEQFF. CDR3 nucleotides: TGTGCCAGCAGCGTAGAGTTGACCTTTTCCTACAATGAGCAGTTCTTC. Filled out from reference TRBV9 and TRBJ2-1, the complete variable domain reads DSGVTQTPKHLITATGQRVTLRCSPRSGDLSVYWYQQSLDQGLQFLIQYYNGEERAKGNILERFSAQQFPDLHSELNLSSLELGDSALYFCASSVELTFSYNEQFFGPGTRLTVL.

This clonotype was seen many times. CDR3 region: CASSFGGRGETQYF. The DNA for the CDR3 is TGTGCCAGCAGCTTCGGAGGGAGAGGAGAGACCCAGTACTTC. The rearrangement uses TRBV5-8 and TRBJ2-5; tentatively, D is TRBD2 (6 bases). Trimming pared 2 bases from V and 4 bases from J, leaving 12 bases between. CDR3 length: 14 residues. The germline V gene has CDR1 SGHTS and CDR2 YDEGEE.

This clonotype was recorded at least ten times. The rearrangement uses TRBV18 and TRBJ1-2; D ambiguous. The CDR3 totals 15 residues. The V end was cut by 3 bases, the J end by 6 bases, with 17 bases between. Germline lookup yields CDR1 KGHSH and CDR2 LQKENI. For the CDR3, the DNA is TGTGCCAGCTCACCTTTTCTAGAAGAGGGAGATGGCTACACCTTC. It translates to CASSPFLEEGDGYTF.

This clonotype appeared many times. This chain links TRBV10-2 with TRBJ1-3; a possible D gene is TRBD1 (6 bases). The CDR3 contains 16 residues. Germline values: CDR1 WSHSY, CDR2 SAAADI. V was pared by 6 bases and J by 0 bases, with 15 bases between. Here the CDR3 DNA reads TGCGCCAGCAGCAGCGACAGGCCGAGCTCTGGAAACACCATATATTTT. This sequence encodes CASSSDRPSSGNTIYF.

This clonotype was found many times. The V and J genes are TRBV19 and TRBJ1-2; D is possibly TRBD1 (6 bases). Germline CDR1 is LNHDA and CDR2 is SQIVND (reference sequence). CDR3 length: 14 amino acids. The V end was cut by 3 bases, the J end by 4 bases, with 12 bases between. The DNA for the CDR3 is TGTGCCAGTAGTATCGGACACAGGGTCTATGGCTACACCTTC. Amino acids: CASSIGHRVYGYTF. Full variable domain (outside the CDR3, taken from reference TRBV19 and TRBJ1-2): DGGITQSPKYLFRKEGQNVTLSCEQNLNHDAMYWYRQDPGQGLRLIYYSQIVNDFQKGDIAEGYSVSREKKESFPLTVTSAQKNPTAFYLCASSIGHRVYGYTFGSGTRLTVV.

Many counts were recorded for this clonotype. This chain joins TRBV19 and TRBJ1-2; no clear D. This CDR3 spans 12 amino acids. The V gene lost 5 bases and the J gene lost 4 bases, with 8 bases spanning the gap. CDR1 and CDR2 (germline): LNHDA, SQIVND (reference sequence). The CDR3 bases are TGTGCCAGTAGTCTTGGTCCCTATGGCTACACCTTC. The encoded protein is CASSLGPYGYTF.

This clonotype was detected ten times or more. V and J are TRBV10-3 and TRBJ2-2, with D hard to call. This CDR3 has 16 residues. CDR1 is ENHRY, CDR2 SYGVKD, per germline. V shed 0 bases and J shed 6 bases, with 14 bases lying between them. The CDR3 is CAISESPDLGAGELFF. CDR3 nucleotides: TGTGCCATCAGTGAGTCGCCGGACCTAGGTGCCGGGGAGCTGTTTTTT.

CDR3 sequence reads: CASSLFWDLQVGYNSPLHF. CDR3 DNA sequence: TGTGCCAGCTCACTTTTTTGGGACCTACAGGTAGGTTATAATTCACCCCTCCACTTT. This chain connects TRBV18 to TRBJ1-6, with D tentatively TRBD1 (5 bases). V lost 4 bases to trimming and J lost 4 bases, with 23 bases between them. This CDR3 has 19 amino acids. Germline CDR1 and CDR2: KGHSH and LQKENI.